The 17 T cell receptor beta chains presented below share a single source sample, sequenced in a study of cytotoxic CD8 clonotypes in ibrutinib-treated CLL. Only in-frame clones appear in the TCRdb table, and some are missing; sequencing was by immunoSEQ multiplex PCR. The sample records some 130,000 clones, less than 90% being singletons. The sequencing used PBMCs, collected after 24 months of ibrutinib treatment. Receptor source: a human donor with chronic lymphocytic leukemia.

The V and J genes are TRBV2 and TRBJ1-3; no definite D call. Germline V gene sequence: CDR1 SNHLY, CDR2 FYNNEI. This CDR3 has 16 amino acids. V dropped 6 bases and J dropped 4 bases, with 19 bases sitting between them. The DNA for the CDR3 is TGTGCCAGCAGCCCTATAACCGATTCAGGAGGAAACACCATATATTTT. Translation gives CASSPITDSGGNTIYF.

This chain joins TRBV28 and TRBJ1-6; D gene ambiguous. Germline lookup yields CDR1 MDHEN and CDR2 SYDVKM. This CDR3 comprises 15 residues. V lost 4 bases and J lost 8, with 15 bases in between. CDR3 amino acids: CASSYSSTSDSPLHF. In DNA, the CDR3 is TGTGCCAGCAGTTACTCCTCAACATCGGATTCACCCCTCCACTTT.

Written as DNA, the CDR3 is TGCGCCAGCAGCCAAGGACCGCACAATGAGCAGTTCTTC. Translated: CASSQGPHNEQFF. V and J are TRBV4-1 and TRBJ2-1; D uncertain. The germline V gene has CDR1 MGHRA and CDR2 YSYEKL. CDR3 size: 13 residues. Between the trimmed V and J ends, which lost 1 base and 5 bases, there was a span of 6 bases.

The chain employs TRBV6-5 and TRBJ1-2; the D is unclear. The CDR3 totals 14 residues. CDR1 and CDR2 from the germline V gene are MNHEY and SVGAGI. V lost 2 bases, J lost 7 bases, and 14 bases lay in between. The CDR3 loop reads CASSYRRGSGGYTF. The CDR3, as DNA: TGTGCCAGCAGTTACCGTCGGGGATCGGGTGGCTACACCTTC.

The chain carries TRBV7-2 and TRBJ1-3; D call uncertain. V was pared by 2 bases and J by 0 bases, with 11 bases between. Per germline, CDR1 SGHTA and CDR2 FQGNSA. This CDR3 spans 16 amino acids. The CDR3 spells CASSLSPPGSGNTIYF. CDR3 sequence (DNA): TGTGCCAGCAGCTTAAGTCCTCCAGGCTCTGGAAACACCATATATTTT.

The chain carries TRBV7-3 and TRBJ1-1; maybe TRBD1 (5 bases). Trimming left V 5 bases short and J 11 bases short, with 18 bases between. The CDR3 extends over 13 amino acids. Germline CDR1 and CDR2: SGHTA and FQGTGA. The CDR3 protein is CASSASRPGDAFF. The CDR3 coding sequence is TGTGCCAGCAGCGCGTCCCGTCCGGGGGACGCTTTCTTT.

This clone has only one observation. The rearrangement uses TRBV5-1 and TRBJ2-3; 8 nucleotides agree with TRBD2. Trimming removed 3 bases from V and 1 base from J; junction bases left unmatched: 7. Germline CDR1 and CDR2: SGHRS and YFSETQ. This CDR3 contains 16 residues. The CDR3 nucleotides read TGCGCCAGCAGCTCCTCGGGGGGGAGGGGCACAGATACGCAGTATTTT. Translating it yields CASSSSGGRGTDTQYF.

This chain links TRBV6-5 with TRBJ1-2; 9 bases map to TRBD1. Per germline, CDR1 MNHEY and CDR2 SVGAGI. The J segment lost 0 bases and the V segment lost 6 bases, leaving 5 bases of the junction unmatched. The CDR3 has 15 amino acids. The CDR3, as DNA: TGTGCCAGCAGACCACAGGGGGCGGCTAACTATGGCTACACCTTC. It encodes CASRPQGAANYGYTF.

The rearrangement uses TRBV11-2 and TRBJ1-2; D remains ambiguous. V dropped 5 bases and J dropped 1 base, with 11 bases sitting between them. The CDR3 runs 14 residues. Germline-derived CDR1 and CDR2 are SGHAT and FQNNGV. CDR3 amino acids: CASSGSRNNYGYTF. The CDR3 DNA sequence: TGTGCCAGCAGCGGAAGCAGGAATAACTATGGCTACACCTTC.

The chain uses TRBV21-1 and TRBJ2-7. TRBV21-1 is labeled a pseudogene. The CDR3 contains 13 residues. CDR3: CASSKGGTSPGDF. CDR3 nucleotides: TGTGCCAGCAGCAAAGGGGGGACATCCCCGGGGGACTTC.

V and J are TRBV7-9 and TRBJ1-1; 7 positions match TRBD1. There are 14 residues in the CDR3. V shed 2 bases, J shed 5 bases, and the junction held 5 bases outside the gene matches. Germline CDR1 is SEHNR and CDR2 is FQNEAQ (reference sequence). Here the CDR3 reads CASSLTGVGTEAFF. The CDR3 DNA sequence: TGTGCCAGCAGCTTAACAGGGGTAGGGACTGAAGCTTTCTTT.

There are a few counts of this clone. This chain joins TRBV9 and TRBJ1-6; possible D gene TRBD1, 6 bases. Germline V CDR1 and CDR2: SGDLS, YYNGEE. This CDR3 contains 16 residues. V was trimmed by 0 bases and J by 7 bases, leaving 14 bases between them. The CDR3: CASSVGTAWGNSPLHF. CDR3 DNA sequence: TGTGCCAGCAGCGTAGGGACAGCCTGGGGGAATTCACCCCTCCACTTT. Full variable domain (remainder filled in from reference TRBV9 and TRBJ1-6): DSGVTQTPKHLITATGQRVTLRCSPRSGDLSVYWYQQSLDQGLQFLIQYYNGEERAKGNILERFSAQQFPDLHSELNLSSLELGDSALYFCASSVGTAWGNSPLHFGNGTRLTVT.

The gene calls are TRBV19 and TRBJ1-5; D is possibly TRBD1 (5 bases). Germline loops: CDR1 LNHDA, CDR2 SQIVND (reference sequence). V gave up 3 bases and J gave up 4 bases, with 13 bases separating them. CDR3 size: 15 residues. The CDR3 nucleotides are TGTGCCAGTAGTATGGGGCCGCCGGCGAATCAGCCCCAGCATTTT. It is translated as CASSMGPPANQPQHF.

V and J are TRBV28 and TRBJ1-5; tentative D call: TRBD1 (5 bases). V lost 5 bases, J lost 4 bases, and 12 bases lay in between. Germline V CDR1 and CDR2: MDHEN, SYDVKM. This CDR3 has 14 residues. The DNA for the CDR3 is TGTGCCAGCAGTAATGGGGGAACTAATCAGCCCCAGCATTTT. This gives the protein CASSNGGTNQPQHF.

The rearrangement links TRBV5-4 to TRBJ2-2; D tentatively fits TRBD1 or TRBD2 (5 bases each). Trimming took 0 bases from V and 6 from J, leaving 9 bases between them. CDR1 and CDR2 from the germline V gene are SGHNT and YYREEE (reference sequence). The CDR3 runs 14 residues. For the CDR3, the DNA is TGTGCCAGCAGCTTGGGGGGGATCCCCGGGGAGCTGTTTTTT. Translation gives CASSLGGIPGELFF.

The chain is built from TRBV5-1 and TRBJ2-7, with D maybe TRBD1 (6 bases). V lost 7 bases to trimming and J lost 2 bases, with 22 bases between them. The CDR3 length is 16 residues. Germline assignment: CDR1 SGHRS and CDR2 YFSETQ. CDR3 protein: CASAREWGLGTYEQYF. CDR3 DNA sequence: TGCGCCAGCGCGAGGGAGTGGGGGCTGGGGACCTACGAGCAGTACTTC.

V and J are TRBV6-5 and TRBJ2-5; the D is unclear. The CDR3 length is 11 residues. V lost 6 bases and J 5 bases, leaving 7 bases between the germline ends. Germline V gene sequence: CDR1 MNHEY, CDR2 SVGAGI. CDR3 region: CASSSPETQYF. Here the CDR3 DNA reads TGTGCCAGCAGCTCCCCGGAGACCCAGTACTTC.